This T cell receptor (beta chain) comes out of a study of tumor-infiltrating lymphocytes in oesophageal squamous cell carcinoma. Using its own MiXCR run on the PCR reads, TCRdb lists one record per CDR3 protein. The sample shows 15,000 to 20,000 distinct CDR3 sequences, 44% of them seen only once. The CDR3 is 14 residues long. CDR1 SGHTA and CDR2 FQGNSA come from the germline V gene. The ends were cut back, 0 bases at V and 13 bases at J, with 16 bases in the middle. The chain employs TRBV7-2 and TRBJ2-4; D call uncertain. Material for sequencing was blood. The sequence derives from a female donor with esophageal squamous cell carcinoma. The CDR3 loop reads CASSLAATLNEQYF. For the CDR3, the DNA is TGTGCCAGCAGCTTAGCTGCGACTCTAAATGAGCAGTACTTC.